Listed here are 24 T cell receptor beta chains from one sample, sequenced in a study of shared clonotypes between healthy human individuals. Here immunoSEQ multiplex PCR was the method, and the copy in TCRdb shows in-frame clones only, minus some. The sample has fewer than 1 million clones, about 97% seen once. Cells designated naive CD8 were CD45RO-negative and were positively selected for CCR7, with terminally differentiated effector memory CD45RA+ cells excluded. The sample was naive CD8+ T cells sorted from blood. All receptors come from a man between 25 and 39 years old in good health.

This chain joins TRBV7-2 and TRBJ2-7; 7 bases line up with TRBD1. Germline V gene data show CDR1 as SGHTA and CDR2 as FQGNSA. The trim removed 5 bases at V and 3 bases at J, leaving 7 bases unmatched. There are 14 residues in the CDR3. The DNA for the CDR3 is TGTGCCAGCAGCCAGGGACAGCCTTACTACGAGCAGTACTTC. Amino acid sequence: CASSQGQPYYEQYF.

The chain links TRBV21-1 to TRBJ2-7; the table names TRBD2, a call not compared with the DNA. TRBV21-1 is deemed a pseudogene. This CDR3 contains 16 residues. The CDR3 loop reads CASSHGGARVWSEQYF. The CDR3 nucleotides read TGTGCCAGCAGCCACGGGGGGGCGAGGGTCTGGAGCGAGCAGTACTTC.

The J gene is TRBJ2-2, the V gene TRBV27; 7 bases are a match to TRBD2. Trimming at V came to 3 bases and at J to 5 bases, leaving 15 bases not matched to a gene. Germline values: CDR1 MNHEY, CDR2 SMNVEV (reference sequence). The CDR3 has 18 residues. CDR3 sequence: CASSFIGLVDPSTGELFF. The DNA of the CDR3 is TGTGCCAGCAGTTTTATCGGACTAGTAGACCCGAGTACCGGGGAGCTGTTTTTT.

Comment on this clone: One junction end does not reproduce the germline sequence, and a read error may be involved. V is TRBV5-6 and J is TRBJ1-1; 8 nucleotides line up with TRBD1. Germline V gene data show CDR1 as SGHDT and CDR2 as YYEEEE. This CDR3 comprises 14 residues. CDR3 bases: TGTGCCAGCAGCTCCCGGGACAGGAACCCTGAAGCTTTCTTT. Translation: CASSSRDRNPEAFF.

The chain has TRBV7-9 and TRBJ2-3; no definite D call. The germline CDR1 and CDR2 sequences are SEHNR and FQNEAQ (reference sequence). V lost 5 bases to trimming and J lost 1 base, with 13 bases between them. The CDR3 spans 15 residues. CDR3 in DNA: TGTGCCAGCAGCACGACTGACGGAGGCACAGATACGCAGTATTTT. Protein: CASSTTDGGTDTQYF.

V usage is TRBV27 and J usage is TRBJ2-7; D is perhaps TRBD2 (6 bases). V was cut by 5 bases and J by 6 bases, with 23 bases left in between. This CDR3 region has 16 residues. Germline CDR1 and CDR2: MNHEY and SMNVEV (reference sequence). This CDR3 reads CASSAISGVQVGEQYF. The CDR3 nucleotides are TGTGCCAGCAGTGCAATATCGGGGGTACAGGTGGGCGAGCAGTACTTC.

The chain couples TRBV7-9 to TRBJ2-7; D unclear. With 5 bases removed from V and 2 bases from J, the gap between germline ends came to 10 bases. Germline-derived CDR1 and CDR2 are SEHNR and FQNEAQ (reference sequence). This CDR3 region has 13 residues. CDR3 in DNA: TGTGCCAGCAGCCCAGACTCAGCCTACGAGCAGTACTTC. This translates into CASSPDSAYEQYF.

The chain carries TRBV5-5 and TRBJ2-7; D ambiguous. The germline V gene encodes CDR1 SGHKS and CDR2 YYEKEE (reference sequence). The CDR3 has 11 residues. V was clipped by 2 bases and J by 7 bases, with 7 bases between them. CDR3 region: CASSFFGEQYF. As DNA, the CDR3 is TGTGCCAGCAGCTTCTTTGGTGAGCAGTACTTC.

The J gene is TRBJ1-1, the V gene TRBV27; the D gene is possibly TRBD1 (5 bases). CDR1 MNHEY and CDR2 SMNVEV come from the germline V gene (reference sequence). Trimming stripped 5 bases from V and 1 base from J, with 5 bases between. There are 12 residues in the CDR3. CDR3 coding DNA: TGTGCCAGCAGTGGGGGGAACACTGAAGCTTTCTTT. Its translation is CASSGGNTEAFF.

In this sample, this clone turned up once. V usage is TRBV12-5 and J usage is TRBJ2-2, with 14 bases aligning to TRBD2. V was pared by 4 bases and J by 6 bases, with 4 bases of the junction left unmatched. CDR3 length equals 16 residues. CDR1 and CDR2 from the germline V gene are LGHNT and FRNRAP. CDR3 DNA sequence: TGTGCTAGTGGTTGGGGACTAGCGGGAGCCCCCGGGGAGCTGTTTTTT. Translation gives CASGWGLAGAPGELFF.

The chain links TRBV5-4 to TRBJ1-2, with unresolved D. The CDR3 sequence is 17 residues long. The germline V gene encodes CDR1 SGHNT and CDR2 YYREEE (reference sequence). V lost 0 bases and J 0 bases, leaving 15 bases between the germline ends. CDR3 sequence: CASSLARFGPTNYGYTF. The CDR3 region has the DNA TGTGCCAGCAGCTTGGCCAGATTTGGGCCCACTAACTATGGCTACACCTTC.

The CDR3 loop reads CASSDSQRLAGGVYEQYF. In DNA form, the CDR3 reads TGTGCCAGCAGTGACTCCCAGCGACTAGCGGGAGGGGTCTACGAGCAGTACTTC. The rearrangement uses TRBV6-4 and TRBJ2-7; 14 bases fit TRBD2. J lost 3 bases, V lost 0 bases, and 7 bases had no gene match. Looked up from germline, CDR1 is MRHNA and CDR2 is SNTAGT. The CDR3 has 18 residues.

The CDR3 loop is CASSLYGRAGADTQYF. The CDR3 bases are TGTGCCAGCAGCTTATACGGGAGGGCAGGGGCAGATACGCAGTATTTT. The genes are TRBV7-6 and TRBJ2-3, with TRBD2 matching 8 bases. With 2 bases clipped from V and 4 bases from J, the junction kept 8 bases outside the gene matches. The CDR3 length is 16 residues. Germline CDR1 reads SGHVS; CDR2 reads FNYEAQ.

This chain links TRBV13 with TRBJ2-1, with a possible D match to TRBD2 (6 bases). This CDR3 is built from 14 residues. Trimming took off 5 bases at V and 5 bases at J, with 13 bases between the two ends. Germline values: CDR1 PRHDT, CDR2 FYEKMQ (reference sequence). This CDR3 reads CASSTNPGDNEQFF. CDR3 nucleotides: TGTGCCAGCAGCACTAACCCGGGGGACAATGAGCAGTTCTTC. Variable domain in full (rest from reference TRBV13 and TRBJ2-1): AAGVIQSPRHLIKEKRETATLKCYPIPRHDTVYWYQQGPGQDPQFLISFYEKMQSDKGSIPDRFSAQQFSDYHSELNMSSLELGDSALYFCASSTNPGDNEQFFGPGTRLTVL.

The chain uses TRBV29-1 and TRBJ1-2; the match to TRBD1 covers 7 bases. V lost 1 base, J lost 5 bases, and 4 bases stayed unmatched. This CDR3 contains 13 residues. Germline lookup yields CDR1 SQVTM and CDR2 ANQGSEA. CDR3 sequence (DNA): TGCAGCGTTGAAGCCGGGACAGCTTATGGCTACACCTTC. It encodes CSVEAGTAYGYTF.

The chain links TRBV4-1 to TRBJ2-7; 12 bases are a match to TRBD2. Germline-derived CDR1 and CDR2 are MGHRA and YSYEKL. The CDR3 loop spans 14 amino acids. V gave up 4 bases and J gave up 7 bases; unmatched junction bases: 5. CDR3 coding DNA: TGCGCCAGCAGCCTACTAGCGGGAGGAGGGGAGCAGTACTTC. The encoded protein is CASSLLAGGGEQYF.

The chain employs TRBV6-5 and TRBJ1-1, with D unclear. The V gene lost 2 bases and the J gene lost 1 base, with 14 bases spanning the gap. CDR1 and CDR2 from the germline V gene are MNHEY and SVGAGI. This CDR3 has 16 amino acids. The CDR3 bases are TGTGCCAGCAGTTACATGATGGCAGGACCGAACACTGAAGCTTTCTTT. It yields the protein CASSYMMAGPNTEAFF.

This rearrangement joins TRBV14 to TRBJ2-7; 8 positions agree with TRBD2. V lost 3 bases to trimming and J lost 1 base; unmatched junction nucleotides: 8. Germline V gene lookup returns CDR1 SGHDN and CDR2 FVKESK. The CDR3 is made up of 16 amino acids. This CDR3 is CASSHRLALLSYEQYF. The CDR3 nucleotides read TGTGCCAGCAGCCACCGACTAGCGCTGCTGTCCTACGAGCAGTACTTC.

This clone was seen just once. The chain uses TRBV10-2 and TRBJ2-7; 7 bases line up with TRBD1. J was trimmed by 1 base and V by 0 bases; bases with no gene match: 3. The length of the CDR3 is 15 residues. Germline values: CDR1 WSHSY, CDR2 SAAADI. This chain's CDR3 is CASSESATGSYEQYF. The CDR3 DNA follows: TGCGCCAGCAGTGAGTCGGCGACAGGGTCCTACGAGCAGTACTTC.

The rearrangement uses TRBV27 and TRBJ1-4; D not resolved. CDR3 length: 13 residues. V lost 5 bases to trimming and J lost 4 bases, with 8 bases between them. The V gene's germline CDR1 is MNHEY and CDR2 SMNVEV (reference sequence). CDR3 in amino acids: CASSKRLNEKLFF. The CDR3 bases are TGTGCCAGCAGTAAAAGACTTAATGAAAAACTGTTTTTT.

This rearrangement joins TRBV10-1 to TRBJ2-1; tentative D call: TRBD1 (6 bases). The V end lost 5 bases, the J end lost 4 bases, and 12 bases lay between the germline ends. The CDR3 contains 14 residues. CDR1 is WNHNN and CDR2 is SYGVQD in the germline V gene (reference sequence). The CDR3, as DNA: TGCGCCAGCAGTAGGGGGATGGAATACAATGAGCAGTTCTTC. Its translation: CASSRGMEYNEQFF.

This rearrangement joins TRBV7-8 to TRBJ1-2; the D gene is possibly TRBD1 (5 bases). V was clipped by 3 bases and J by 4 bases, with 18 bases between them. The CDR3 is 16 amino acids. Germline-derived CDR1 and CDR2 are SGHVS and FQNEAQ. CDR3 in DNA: TGTGCCAGCAGCTTTTGGTACAGGCCACTTCTCTATGGCTACACCTTC. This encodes CASSFWYRPLLYGYTF.

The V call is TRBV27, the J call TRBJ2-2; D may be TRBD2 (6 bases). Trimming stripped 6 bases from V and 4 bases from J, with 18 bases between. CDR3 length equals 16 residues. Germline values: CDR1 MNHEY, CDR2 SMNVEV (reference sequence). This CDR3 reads CASSATFGRSTGELFF. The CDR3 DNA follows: TGTGCCAGCAGCGCAACATTTGGGAGGTCCACCGGGGAGCTGTTTTTT.

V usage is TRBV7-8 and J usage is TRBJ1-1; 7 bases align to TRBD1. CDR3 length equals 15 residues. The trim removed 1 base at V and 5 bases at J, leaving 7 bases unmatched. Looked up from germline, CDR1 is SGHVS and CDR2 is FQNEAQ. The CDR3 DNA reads TGTGCCAGCAGCTTAGAGGGACAGTGGGGAACTGAAGCTTTCTTT. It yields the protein CASSLEGQWGTEAFF.